Following are 15 T cell receptor beta chains from one sample sequenced in a study of T cell responses to AZD1222 COVID-19 vaccine. This table comes from immunoSEQ multiplex PCR, and its TCRdb copy is limited to in-frame clones, with some not included. The sample carries approximately 110,000 clones, roughly 90% recorded once. This specimen consisted of peripheral blood, obtained 28 days after the second AZD1222 dose. The receptor source for this set is an adult who received the AZD1222 COVID-19 vaccine.

The chain recombines TRBV18 with TRBJ2-1; 12 bases are a match to TRBD1. Germline-derived CDR1 and CDR2 are KGHSH and LQKENI. The CDR3 loop spans 14 amino acids. With 3 bases clipped from V and 12 bases from J, the junction kept 6 bases outside the gene matches. CDR3 sequence: CASSPGQGALGQFF. The CDR3 DNA reads as TGTGCCAGCTCACCGGGACAGGGGGCCCTCGGGCAGTTCTTC.

The chain couples TRBV27 to TRBJ1-2; 9 positions agree with TRBD1. V shed 5 bases and J 4 bases; nucleotides not matched to a gene: 11. Germline CDR1 reads MNHEY; CDR2 reads SMNVEV (reference sequence). CDR3 length: 16 residues. CDR3 amino acids: CASSPQRQGDGYGYTF. CDR3 nucleotides: TGTGCCAGCAGTCCCCAGAGACAGGGGGACGGCTATGGCTACACCTTC.

CDR3 DNA sequence: TGTGCCAGCAGCTTAGCTGAACCCAGTGAAGCTTTCTTT. Translation gives CASSLAEPSEAFF. V and J are TRBV7-6 and TRBJ1-1; D remains ambiguous. Germline CDR1 reads SGHVS; CDR2 reads FNYEAQ. The CDR3 length is 13 residues. V was pared by 0 bases and J by 7 bases, with 9 bases between.

V usage is TRBV7-2 and J usage is TRBJ1-5; the D is unclear. The germline CDR1 and CDR2 sequences are SGHTA and FQGNSA. Trimming removed 5 bases from V and 0 bases from J, with 8 bases in between. The CDR3 covers 14 residues. This chain's CDR3 is CASSPEYSNQPQHF. The CDR3, as DNA: TGTGCCAGCAGCCCCGAGTATAGCAATCAGCCCCAGCATTTT.

The chain employs TRBV10-2 and TRBJ2-1; D not resolved. With 6 bases removed from V and 0 bases from J, the gap between germline ends came to 12 bases. The CDR3 runs 15 residues. Germline V gives CDR1 WSHSY, CDR2 SAAADI. The CDR3 here is CASSHSVNSYNEQFF. The CDR3 DNA is TGCGCCAGCAGCCACAGCGTCAACTCCTACAATGAGCAGTTCTTC.

By sample share, this clone is medium-sized. The rearrangement joins TRBV10-3 to TRBJ2-7, with D possibly matching TRBD2 (7 bases). The germline gives CDR1 ENHRY, CDR2 SYGVKD. The CDR3 length is 15 residues. V lost 7 bases and J lost 0, with 16 bases in between. Here the CDR3 reads CAIKGGASSSYEQYF. The CDR3 bases are TGTGCCATCAAGGGGGGGGCTAGCAGCTCCTACGAGCAGTACTTC.

J is TRBJ1-2 and V is TRBV11-2; D call uncertain. Between the trimmed V and J ends, which lost 0 bases and 4 bases, there was a span of 15 bases. Germline lookup yields CDR1 SGHAT and CDR2 FQNNGV. CDR3 length equals 16 residues. The CDR3 here is CASSLELYPGPYGYTF. CDR3 DNA sequence: TGTGCCAGCAGCTTAGAACTATACCCCGGGCCCTATGGCTACACCTTC.

The chain carries TRBV19 and TRBJ1-2; D gene unclear. Germline V gene lookup returns CDR1 LNHDA and CDR2 SQIVND (reference sequence). This CDR3 spans 13 amino acids. V was pared by 3 bases and J by 3 bases, with 8 bases between. As DNA, the CDR3 is TGTGCCAGTAGTATCCGGACCCACTATGGCTACACCTTC. Protein: CASSIRTHYGYTF.

The chain uses TRBV19 and TRBJ2-3; D remains ambiguous. The V gene lost 6 bases and the J gene lost 3 bases, with 7 bases spanning the gap. This CDR3 contains 12 residues. Per germline, CDR1 LNHDA and CDR2 SQIVND (reference sequence). The CDR3 DNA reads as TGTGCCAGTAGGGGTGGGACAGATACGCAGTATTTT. Translation: CASRGGTDTQYF. Supplemented by reference TRBV19 and TRBJ2-3, the full variable domain reads DGGITQSPKYLFRKEGQNVTLSCEQNLNHDAMYWYRQDPGQGLRLIYYSQIVNDFQKGDIAEGYSVSREKKESFPLTVTSAQKNPTAFYLCASRGGTDTQYFGPGTRLTVL.

The chain recombines TRBV11-2 with TRBJ1-6, with TRBD1 as a possible D gene (6 bases). The germline V gene encodes CDR1 SGHAT and CDR2 FQNNGV. The CDR3 sequence is 15 residues long. Between the trimmed V and J ends, which lost 1 base and 14 bases, there was a span of 18 bases. The CDR3 reads CASSLVRGRKGTLHF. Written as DNA, the CDR3 is TGTGCCAGCAGCTTAGTCAGGGGCCGGAAGGGGACCCTCCACTTT.

This sequence joins TRBV6-5 and TRBJ1-1; D possibly corresponds to TRBD1 (5 bases). Trimming took 6 bases from V and 2 from J, leaving 13 bases between them. The CDR3 consists of 14 residues. Germline V lookup: CDR1 MNHEY, CDR2 SVGAGI. The CDR3 region has the DNA TGTGCCAGCAGAACCCCACAGGCCAACACTGAAGCTTTCTTT. Translating gives CASRTPQANTEAFF.

This clone was recorded once. The gene calls are TRBV27 and TRBJ1-5; D call uncertain. The CDR3 runs to 17 residues. Germline V gene lookup returns CDR1 MNHEY and CDR2 SMNVEV (reference sequence). V was cut by 0 bases and J by 2 bases, with 14 bases left in between. CDR3 residues: CASSLSGGRAGNQPQHF. The CDR3 bases are TGTGCCAGCAGTTTATCGGGTGGGAGGGCCGGCAATCAGCCCCAGCATTTT.

The V and J genes are TRBV5-1 and TRBJ2-3, with a possible D match to TRBD2 (6 bases). CDR1 is SGHRS and CDR2 is YFSETQ in the germline V gene. The CDR3 is 13 residues long. V lost 3 bases to trimming and J lost 3 bases, with 8 bases between them. The CDR3 here is CASSSLATDTQYF. CDR3 in DNA: TGCGCCAGCAGCTCCCTAGCGACAGATACGCAGTATTTT.

This clone was seen once. V is TRBV19 and J is TRBJ1-2; no clear D gene. There are 13 residues in the CDR3. Germline loops: CDR1 LNHDA, CDR2 SQIVND (reference sequence). Trimming removed 6 bases from V and 3 bases from J, with 11 bases in between. The CDR3 coding sequence is TGTGCCAGTAGACCGGACGGATACTATGGCTACACCTTC. This translates into CASRPDGYYGYTF.

V and J are TRBV6-5 and TRBJ2-7; D call uncertain. This CDR3 contains 13 residues. Germline-derived CDR1 and CDR2 are MNHEY and SVGAGI. The germline V and J ends were trimmed by 0 bases and 3 bases, with 6 bases remaining between them. The CDR3 DNA follows: TGTGCCAGCAGTTACTCCGACGGCTACGAGCAGTACTTC. Translating gives CASSYSDGYEQYF.